This T cell receptor beta chain appears in the sequencing data of a study of vaccination and CD4 T cells after COVID-19. Study-wide background: Post-vaccination specimens were collected at a median of around 72 days following dose two (range 14 to 241). Overlapping spike peptides from SARS-CoV-2, HCoV-NL63, HCoV-OC43 and HCoV-229E served to stimulate the cells. Study observations and caveats: Sampling was limited to relatively few convalescent patients, with no early post-infection timepoints studied.

J was trimmed by 3 bases and V by 5 bases; bases with no gene match: 3. CDR3 size: 13 residues. In germline, CDR1 is SEHNR, CDR2 FQNEAQ (reference sequence). With respect to this clonotype: The antigen is unknown.

The sample's treatment: roughly 11-day PBMC culture with coronavirus spike peptide pools or control peptides (ViraFEST assay). Cultured CD4+ T cell DNA was sequenced using the Oncomine TCR Beta short-read assay. In TCRdb, the PCR reads were re-called with MiXCR into one record per CDR3 protein. The sample contains about 15,000 distinct CDR3 sequences, about 73% of which appear only once. Sequencing was done on a sample of CD4+ T cells from blood, cultured in vitro. The TCR was taken from a human donor who had recovered from COVID-19. The rearrangement uses TRBV7-9 and TRBJ1-2, with 7 bases that match TRBD1. In nucleotides, the CDR3 is TGTGCCAGCAGCCTCGGACAGGACTATGGCTACACCTTC. Residues: CASSLGQDYGYTF.